These T cell receptor beta chains were read from a single sample in a study of radiation and T cells in renal cell carcinoma. Assay: immunoSEQ multiplex PCR; the TCRdb copy retains only in-frame clones and omits some. The table has 130,000 to 150,000 clones, around nine tenths seen once. The sample in question was blood, obtained from a patient whose treatment included radiotherapy and nephrectomy. The receptors here all came from a woman aged 45 to 65 with renal cell carcinoma. CDR3s leave out the opening cysteine and the closing phenylalanine or tryptophan. Each record gives: J gene, V gene, CDR3 protein.

J gene: TRBJ1-1; V gene: TRBV16; CDR3 protein: ASSPEGLGTEAF
J gene: TRBJ2-2; V gene: TRBV18; CDR3 protein: ASSQLDAGELF
J gene: TRBJ1-5; V gene: TRBV4-1; CDR3 protein: ASSPGTPMGQPQH
J gene: TRBJ2-2; V gene: TRBV5-4; CDR3 protein: ASSLEPGANTGELF
J gene: TRBJ1-1; V gene: TRBV7-3; CDR3 protein: ASSLEAGGFPEAF
J gene: TRBJ2-3; V gene: TRBV6-5; CDR3 protein: ASRPGPARDTQY
J gene: TRBJ1-1; V gene: TRBV7-9; CDR3 protein: ASSQRQGLNTEAF
J gene: TRBJ1-2; V gene: TRBV6-5; CDR3 protein: ASKRRSNYGYT
J gene: TRBJ1-3; V gene: TRBV2; CDR3 protein: ASLGPSSGNTIY
J gene: TRBJ2-7; V gene: TRBV7-9; CDR3 protein: ASSLVPLTGARQGYEQY
J gene: TRBJ1-5; V gene: TRBV19; CDR3 protein: ASSFDRSQPQH
J gene: TRBJ2-7; V gene: TRBV7-9; CDR3 protein: ASSLVQGVPSHEQY
J gene: TRBJ2-5; V gene: TRBV7-2; CDR3 protein: ASSLARGGQETQY
J gene: TRBJ1-1; V gene: TRBV19; CDR3 protein: ASSIAGGYTEAF
J gene: TRBJ1-6; V gene: TRBV9; CDR3 protein: ASSAARESPLH
J gene: TRBJ1-2; V gene: TRBV15; CDR3 protein: ATRYGQGGGYT
J gene: TRBJ2-4; V gene: TRBV2; CDR3 protein: ASSVRGAKNIQY
J gene: TRBJ2-7; V gene: TRBV6-5; CDR3 protein: ASSYPTESSYEQY
J gene: TRBJ2-5; V gene: TRBV7-6; CDR3 protein: ASSPRLAGAQETQY
J gene: TRBJ2-2; V gene: TRBV6-5; CDR3 protein: ASSYTSSGELF
J gene: TRBJ1-2; V gene: TRBV7-2; CDR3 protein: ASSSWGSRYGYT
J gene: TRBJ1-1; V gene: TRBV4-1; CDR3 protein: ASSQDTRGDPEAF
J gene: TRBJ1-5; V gene: TRBV30; CDR3 protein: AWRNKGNQPQH
J gene: TRBJ2-7; V gene: TRBV2; CDR3 protein: ASKVTPGQGHEQY
J gene: TRBJ1-2; V gene: TRBV19; CDR3 protein: ASTRDRMDYGYT
J gene: TRBJ1-2; V gene: TRBV7-9; CDR3 protein: ASSLATGLEENGYT
J gene: TRBJ1-3; V gene: TRBV7-2; CDR3 protein: ASSETVYSGNTIY
J gene: TRBJ2-5; V gene: TRBV7-9; CDR3 protein: ASSSDGATQY
J gene: TRBJ2-3; V gene: TRBV7-2; CDR3 protein: ASSSGAAGTQY
J gene: TRBJ1-2; V gene: TRBV9; CDR3 protein: ASSVGGSHGYT
J gene: TRBJ1-4; V gene: TRBV2; CDR3 protein: ASSEGATNEKLF
J gene: TRBJ1-2; V gene: TRBV7-2; CDR3 protein: ASSLDLYGYT
J gene: TRBJ2-5; V gene: TRBV6-1; CDR3 protein: ASSEVLAGEETQY
J gene: TRBJ1-4; V gene: TRBV5-1; CDR3 protein: ASSLQADNEKLF
J gene: TRBJ1-5; V gene: TRBV13; CDR3 protein: ASSPTRDSINQPQH
J gene: TRBJ2-2; V gene: TRBV9; CDR3 protein: ASSVGGGSDTGELF
J gene: TRBJ2-2; V gene: TRBV18; CDR3 protein: ASSVDYTGELF
J gene: TRBJ2-5; V gene: TRBV5-4; CDR3 protein: ASSLEGLSQETQY
J gene: TRBJ2-7; V gene: TRBV5-5; CDR3 protein: ASSPGTGVIYEQY
J gene: TRBJ1-1; V gene: TRBV4-2; CDR3 protein: ASSPRETPNTEAF
J gene: TRBJ2-4; V gene: TRBV6-1; CDR3 protein: ASSGRRARAKNIQY
J gene: TRBJ1-1; V gene: TRBV7-2; CDR3 protein: ASSFRTGNTEAF
J gene: TRBJ2-1; V gene: TRBV14; CDR3 protein: ASSRNFRGYNEQF
J gene: TRBJ2-1; V gene: TRBV19; CDR3 protein: ASSIQTTGRNEQF
J gene: TRBJ2-5; V gene: TRBV7-2; CDR3 protein: ASSPPGLAGETQY
J gene: TRBJ2-7; V gene: TRBV6-6; CDR3 protein: ASSLDRVVEQY
J gene: TRBJ2-5; V gene: TRBV5-1; CDR3 protein: ASSLGGGGSETQY
J gene: TRBJ2-2; V gene: TRBV2; CDR3 protein: ASRADRTTNTGELF
J gene: TRBJ1-5; V gene: TRBV19; CDR3 protein: ASSIAGGNQPQH
J gene: TRBJ1-6; V gene: TRBV7-6; CDR3 protein: ASTAGLDSPLH
J gene: TRBJ2-1; V gene: TRBV5-1; CDR3 protein: ASSLRRASQYNEQF
J gene: TRBJ1-2; V gene: TRBV4-3; CDR3 protein: ASSQDYGRGWGYT
J gene: TRBJ2-3; V gene: TRBV5-4; CDR3 protein: ASSLGGGSADTQY